This entry lists 21 T cell receptor beta chains sequenced from one sample in a study of cytomegalovirus exposure and HLA in healthy donors. The PCR used 60 Vbeta and 13 Jbeta primers. Sequenced by immunoSEQ multiplex PCR; TCRdb stores in-frame clones only, minus some. This table has approximately 140,000 clones, 70% to 80% appearing once. Sample: PBMCs. All receptors derive from a woman aged 60-75 years in good health and CMV-seropositive.

This clone was observed a single time. The chain has TRBV5-1 and TRBJ2-5; 8 nucleotides align to TRBD2. The V segment lost 0 bases and the J segment 5 bases; nucleotides outside the gene matches: 9. Germline assignment: CDR1 SGHRS and CDR2 YFSETQ. This CDR3 contains 16 residues. For the CDR3, the DNA is TGCGCCAGCAGCTTGGGGATCGGGGGGGAGGCCGAGACCCAGTACTTC. Protein product: CASSLGIGGEAETQYF. The complete variable domain, with remaining parts taken from reference TRBV5-1 and TRBJ2-5, reads KAGVTQTPRYLIKTRGQQVTLSCSPISGHRSVSWYQQTPGQGLQFLFEYFSETQRNKGNFPGRFSGRQFSNSRSEMNVSTLELGDSALYLCASSLGIGGEAETQYFGPGTRLLVL.

J is TRBJ2-1 and V is TRBV4-2; 8 bases fit TRBD2. The CDR3 totals 18 residues. Germline CDR1 LGHNA, CDR2 YNFKEQ. Trimming cost V 0 bases and J 1 base; bases outside gene matches: 8. CDR3 DNA: TGTGCCAGCAGCCAAGAGGGCGGTAGCGGGGCGTCCTACAATGAGCAGTTCTTC. Residues: CASSQEGGSGASYNEQFF.

The V and J genes are TRBV9 and TRBJ2-1; 7 nucleotides match TRBD2. Germline V gives CDR1 SGDLS, CDR2 YYNGEE. The CDR3 extends over 14 amino acids. Germline trimming cut 5 bases from V and 7 bases from J; bases unmatched to any gene: 9. The CDR3 is CASRDGSGGNEQFF. The CDR3 DNA reads as TGTGCCAGCAGGGACGGGTCCGGGGGGAATGAGCAGTTCTTC.

This clone came up a few times. V is TRBV6-1 and J is TRBJ1-1; D is perhaps TRBD1 (6 bases). This CDR3 is built from 15 residues. Trimming pared 5 bases from V and 3 bases from J, leaving 16 bases between. Per the germline V gene, CDR1 is MNHNS and CDR2 is SASEGT. The CDR3 loop is CASSRSYAGDTEAFF. CDR3 sequence (DNA): TGTGCCAGCAGTAGAAGTTACGCAGGGGACACTGAAGCTTTCTTT.

This clone was observed a handful of times. This rearrangement joins TRBV7-2 to TRBJ2-5; the D gene is possibly TRBD1 (5 bases). Between the trimmed V and J ends, which lost 6 bases and 5 bases, there was a span of 10 bases. The CDR3 length is 12 residues. Germline V CDR1 and CDR2: SGHTA, FQGNSA. This chain's CDR3 is CASSPNRETQYF. The CDR3 region has the DNA TGTGCCAGCAGTCCTAACAGGGAGACCCAGTACTTC.

About this clone: At one boundary the junction diverges from the germline segment, which might be a read error. The chain uses TRBV2 and TRBJ1-4, with D tentatively TRBD1 (6 bases). Germline CDR1 and CDR2: SNHLY and FYNNEI. The CDR3 covers 15 residues. This CDR3 is CASRFRDNANEKLLF. CDR3 bases: TGTGCCAGCAGATTTAGGGACAACGCTAATGAAAAACTGCTTTTT.

The chain combines TRBV6-1 with TRBJ1-2; 7 positions match TRBD1. This CDR3 contains 14 residues. The V gene's germline CDR1 is MNHNS and CDR2 SASEGT. The junction had 8 bases not matched to a gene; V was cut back by 2 bases and J by 8 bases. The CDR3: CASSEYGETGGYTF. The CDR3 nucleotides are TGTGCCAGCAGTGAATATGGGGAGACAGGGGGCTACACCTTC.

The J gene is TRBJ2-2, the V gene TRBV11-2; TRBD2 aligns across 8 bases. J lost 13 bases, V lost 2 bases, and 12 bases had no gene match. This CDR3 comprises 15 residues. Germline V lookup: CDR1 SGHAT, CDR2 FQNNGV. For the CDR3, the DNA is TGTGCCAGCAGCTTAAGAAGCGGGGGACCCTTGGGGCTGTTTTTT. Amino acid sequence: CASSLRSGGPLGLFF.

V usage is TRBV7-8 and J usage is TRBJ2-7; D gene uncertain. The length of the CDR3 is 11 residues. Trimming removed 4 bases at V and 4 bases at J, with 5 bases between. Germline V gene data show CDR1 as SGHVS and CDR2 as FQNEAQ. The DNA of the CDR3 is TGTGCCAGCAGCTACCAGTACGAGCAGTACTTC. It specifies CASSYQYEQYF.

The chain joins TRBV10-3 to TRBJ1-5, with 8 bases aligning to TRBD1. This CDR3 is 13 amino acids long. V shed 6 bases and J 5 bases; nucleotides not matched to a gene: 3. Germline V gene lookup returns CDR1 ENHRY and CDR2 SYGVKD. CDR3 DNA: TGTGCCATCAGACAGGGGGTCGATCAGCCCCAGCATTTT. Residues: CAIRQGVDQPQHF.

The chain joins TRBV18 to TRBJ2-2; weak D call: TRBD1 (5 bases). Germline-derived CDR1 and CDR2 are KGHSH and LQKENI. The V end lost 9 bases, the J end lost 0 bases, and 14 bases lay between the germline ends. CDR3 length equals 15 residues. The CDR3 DNA reads TGTGCCAGTTCCCCCATGACAGCGAACACCGGGGAGCTGTTTTTT. Residues: CASSPMTANTGELFF.

This clone was observed at least ten times. V and J are TRBV10-3 and TRBJ2-7, with D uncertain. V lost 5 bases to trimming and J lost 5 bases, with 10 bases between them. Germline V gene data show CDR1 as ENHRY and CDR2 as SYGVKD. There are 12 residues in the CDR3. The CDR3 sequence is CAISLSENEQYF. The CDR3 DNA follows: TGTGCCATCAGTCTTTCCGAGAACGAGCAGTACTTC.

This clone was counted between two and nine times. The chain carries TRBV4-1 and TRBJ2-7; 12 bases align to TRBD2. Looked up from germline, CDR1 is MGHRA and CDR2 is YSYEKL. The CDR3 contains 17 residues. J lost 2 bases, V lost 0 bases, and 5 bases had no gene match. For the CDR3, the DNA is TGCGCCAGCAGCCAAGATCTTGGACTAGCGGGGACCTACGAGCAGTACTTC. As protein: CASSQDLGLAGTYEQYF.

In this sample, this clone turned up a few times. At one of its ends the junction is not consistent with the germline gene, which may arise from a read error. The chain recombines TRBV7-9 with TRBJ2-7, with 7 positions matching TRBD1. The CDR3 totals 14 residues. Per germline, CDR1 SEHNR and CDR2 FQNEAQ (reference sequence). CDR3 protein: CSSSPPTGTREQYF. In DNA, the CDR3 is TGTTCCAGCAGCCCCCCGACAGGGACCCGCGAGCAGTACTTC.

This CDR3 reads CASSLDSGGPKGNEQFF. The CDR3 nucleotides read TGTGCCAGCAGCTTAGATAGCGGGGGGCCTAAGGGGAATGAGCAGTTCTTC. The J gene is TRBJ2-1, the V gene TRBV13; the match to TRBD2 covers 10 bases. CDR3 size: 17 residues. Germline loops: CDR1 PRHDT, CDR2 FYEKMQ (reference sequence). V lost 1 base to trimming and J lost 7 bases; unmatched junction nucleotides: 10.

This clone has ten or more counts. The chain combines TRBV6-1 with TRBJ1-4; a weak D match, TRBD1 (6 bases). The ends were cut back, 1 base at V and 0 bases at J, with 18 bases in the middle. From germline, CDR1 is MNHNS and CDR2 SASEGT. The CDR3 is made up of 19 amino acids. The CDR3 DNA reads as TGTGCCAGCAGTGAAGGCAGTGGCAGGGGATTCGCAACTAATGAAAAACTGTTTTTT. Amino acids: CASSEGSGRGFATNEKLFF.

The chain links TRBV5-1 to TRBJ2-1; D perhaps matches TRBD1 (6 bases). The CDR3 sequence is 15 residues long. The V gene lost 7 bases and the J gene lost 1 base, with 15 bases spanning the gap. Germline-derived CDR1 and CDR2 are SGHRS and YFSETQ. DNA for the CDR3: TGCGCCAGCGGGACAAGGGCTGCATCCTACAATGAGCAGTTCTTC. Its protein is CASGTRAASYNEQFF. The full variable domain, completed using reference TRBV5-1 and TRBJ2-1, is KAGVTQTPRYLIKTRGQQVTLSCSPISGHRSVSWYQQTPGQGLQFLFEYFSETQRNKGNFPGRFSGRQFSNSRSEMNVSTLELGDSALYLCASGTRAASYNEQFFGPGTRLTVL.

This chain links TRBV27 with TRBJ2-2; TRBD1 matches 8 bases. The CDR3 sequence is 16 residues long. Trimming at V came to 3 bases and at J to 4 bases, leaving 7 bases not matched to a gene. Germline CDR1 reads MNHEY; CDR2 reads SMNVEV (reference sequence). CDR3 protein: CASSFTGQALTGELFF. In DNA, the CDR3 is TGTGCCAGCAGTTTTACGGGACAGGCCCTCACCGGGGAGCTGTTTTTT.

The V gene is TRBV10-3, the J gene TRBJ2-7; the match to TRBD1 covers 7 bases. V was pared by 7 bases and J by 5 bases, with 14 bases of the junction left unmatched. CDR3 length: 15 residues. In germline, CDR1 is ENHRY, CDR2 SYGVKD. The CDR3 sequence is CAIKGLRTGWNEQYF. The CDR3 region has the DNA TGTGCCATCAAGGGTCTCAGGACAGGCTGGAACGAGCAGTACTTC.

The genes are TRBV7-7 and TRBJ2-5, with TRBD1 matching 7 bases. The V and J ends lost 3 bases and 2 bases, in that order; junction bases with no gene match: 3. The CDR3 consists of 14 residues. The germline gives CDR1 SSHAT, CDR2 FNYEAQ (reference sequence). DNA for the CDR3: TGTGCCAGCAGCTTGGGACAGAGACAAGAGACCCAGTACTTC. Translated: CASSLGQRQETQYF. The full variable domain, completed using reference TRBV7-7 and TRBJ2-5, is GAGVSQSPRYKVTKRGQDVTLRCDPISSHATLYWYQQALGQGPEFLTYFNYEAQPDKSGLPSDRFSAERPEGSISTLTIQRTEQRDSAMYRCASSLGQRQETQYFGPGTRLLVL.

The V and J genes are TRBV4-2 and TRBJ1-2; weak D call: TRBD1 (5 bases). The V gene's germline CDR1 is LGHNA and CDR2 YNFKEQ. Trimming cost V 0 bases and J 3 bases, with 14 bases left between them. The CDR3 is 16 amino acids. The CDR3 loop is CASSQEGVRDYYGYTF. The DNA of the CDR3 is TGTGCCAGCAGCCAAGAGGGGGTCAGGGACTACTATGGCTACACCTTC.